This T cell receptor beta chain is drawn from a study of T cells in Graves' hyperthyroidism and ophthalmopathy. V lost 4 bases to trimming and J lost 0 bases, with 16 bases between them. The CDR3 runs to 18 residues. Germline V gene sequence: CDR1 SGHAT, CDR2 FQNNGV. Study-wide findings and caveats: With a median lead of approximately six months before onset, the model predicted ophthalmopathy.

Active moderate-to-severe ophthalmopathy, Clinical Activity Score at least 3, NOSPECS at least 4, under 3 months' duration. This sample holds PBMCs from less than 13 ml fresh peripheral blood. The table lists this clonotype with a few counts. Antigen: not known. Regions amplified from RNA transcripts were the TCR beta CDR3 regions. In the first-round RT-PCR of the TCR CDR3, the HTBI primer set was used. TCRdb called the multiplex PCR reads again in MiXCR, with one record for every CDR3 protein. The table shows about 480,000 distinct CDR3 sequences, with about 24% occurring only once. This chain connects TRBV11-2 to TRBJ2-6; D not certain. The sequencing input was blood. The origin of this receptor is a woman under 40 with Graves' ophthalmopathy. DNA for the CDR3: TGTGCCAGCAGCTCCGTTCCGGGCGTTAGCTCTGGGGCCAACGTCCTGACTTTC. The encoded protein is CASSSVPGVSSGANVLTF. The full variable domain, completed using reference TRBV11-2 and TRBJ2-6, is EAGVAQSPRYKIIEKRQSVAFWCNPISGHATLYWYQQILGQGPKLLIQFQNNGVVDDSQLPKDRFSAERLKGVDSTLKIQPAKLEDSAVYLCASSSVPGVSSGANVLTFGAGSRLTVL.